Listed here is a single T cell receptor beta chain. Its antigen is not identified. In preparing the TRB cDNA libraries, 5' RACE with UMI labels was used. TCRdb reanalyzed the 5' RACE reads and collapses them to one entry per CDR3 protein, without DNA. The listing records 35,000 to 55,000 distinct CDR3 sequences. The data originate from a study of CXCR3-negative and CXCR3-positive naive CD8 T cells. Study-level results: Naive CXCR3-positive and CXCR3-negative cells shared similar TRBV-TRBJ usage, unlike memory cells. Comparably high diversity marked both naive subsets, whereas memory CD8+ cells had much lower diversity. In CXCR3-positive naive cells, the TRB CDR3s were more hydrophobic than in CXCR3-negative naive cells.

The CDR3 has 13 residues. This chain joins TRBV12-3 or TRBV12-4 and TRBJ2-1; TCRdb designates TRBD1, a call that cannot be tested without DNA. The sequence was collected from a human donor in good health. Some clones in this sample may be carry-over from other donors' samples. Source material: naive CXCR3- CD8+ T cells from blood. Subset described: CD45RO-CCR7+CD27+CD95- naive CD8+ T cells lacking CXCR3 (TNR3-). CDR3 region: CASSPVTGSEQFF.